This T cell receptor beta chain was sequenced for a study of radiation and T cells in renal cell carcinoma. Across the study: Nephrectomy followed 15 Gy stereotactic body radiation by 4 weeks.

Libraries were prepared by immunoSEQ multiplex PCR; TCRdb keeps only in-frame clonotypes and omits some of them. Of 100,000 to 150,000 clones listed, roughly 80% are singletons. Study-wide findings and caveats: Without pretreatment biopsies, baseline tumor clonotype presence was undetermined.

The CDR3 contains 12 residues. The ends lost 5 bases at V and 6 bases at J; junction bases unmatched: 2. The germline CDR1 and CDR2 sequences are MNHEY and SMNVEV (reference sequence). This clone has a single count. What it recognizes is unknown. Time point: baseline pretreatment blood. The treatment is: 15 Gy SBRT to primary tumor, nephrectomy 4 weeks later. Serial blood draws occurred at baseline and 2 and 4 weeks post-SBRT. This renal cell carcinoma was of the clear cell type. V gene TRBV27 combines with J gene TRBJ1-2; 8 nucleotides agree with TRBD1. The sample here was blood, taken from a patient whose treatment included radiotherapy and nephrectomy. This sequence was found in a woman aged 60 to 75 with renal cell carcinoma. The CDR3: CASSVTGDGYTF. The DNA of the CDR3 is TGTGCCAGCAGTGTGACAGGGGATGGCTACACCTTC.